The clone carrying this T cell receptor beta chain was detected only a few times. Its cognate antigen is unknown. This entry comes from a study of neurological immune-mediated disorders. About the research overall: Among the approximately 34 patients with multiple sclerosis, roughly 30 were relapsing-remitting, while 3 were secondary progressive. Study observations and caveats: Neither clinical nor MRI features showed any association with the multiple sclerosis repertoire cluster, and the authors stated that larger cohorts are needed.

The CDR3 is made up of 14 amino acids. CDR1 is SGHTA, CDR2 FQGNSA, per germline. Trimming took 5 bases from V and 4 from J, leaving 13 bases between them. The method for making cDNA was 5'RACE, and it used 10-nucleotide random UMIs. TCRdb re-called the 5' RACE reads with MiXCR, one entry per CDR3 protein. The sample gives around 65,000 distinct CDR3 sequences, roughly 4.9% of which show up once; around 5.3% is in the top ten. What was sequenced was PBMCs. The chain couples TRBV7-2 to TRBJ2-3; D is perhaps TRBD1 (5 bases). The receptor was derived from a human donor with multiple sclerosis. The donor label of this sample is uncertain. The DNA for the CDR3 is TGTGCCAGCAGCCATGATTGGGGCGCAGATACGCAGTATTTT. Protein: CASSHDWGADTQYF. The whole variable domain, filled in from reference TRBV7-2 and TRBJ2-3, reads GAGVSQSPSNKVTEKGKDVELRCDPISGHTALYWYRQSLGQGLEFLIYFQGNSAPDKSGLPSDRFSAERTGGSVSTLTIQRTQQEDSAVYLCASSHDWGADTQYFGPGTRLTVL.